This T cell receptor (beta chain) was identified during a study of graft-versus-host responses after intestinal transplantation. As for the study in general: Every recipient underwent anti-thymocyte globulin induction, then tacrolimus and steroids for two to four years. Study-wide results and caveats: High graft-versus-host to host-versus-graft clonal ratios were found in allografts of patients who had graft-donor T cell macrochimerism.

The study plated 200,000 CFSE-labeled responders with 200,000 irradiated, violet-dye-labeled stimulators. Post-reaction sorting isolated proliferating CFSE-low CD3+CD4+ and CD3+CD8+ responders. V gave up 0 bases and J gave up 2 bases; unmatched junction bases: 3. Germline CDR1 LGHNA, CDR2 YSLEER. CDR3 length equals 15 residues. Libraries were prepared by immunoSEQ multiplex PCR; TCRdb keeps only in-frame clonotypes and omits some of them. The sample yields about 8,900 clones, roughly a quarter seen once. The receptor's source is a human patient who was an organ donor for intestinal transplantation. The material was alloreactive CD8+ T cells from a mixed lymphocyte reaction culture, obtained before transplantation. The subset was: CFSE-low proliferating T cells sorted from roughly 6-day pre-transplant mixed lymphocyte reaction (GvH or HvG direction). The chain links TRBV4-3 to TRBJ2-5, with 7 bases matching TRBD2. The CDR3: CASSQEGAGQETQYF. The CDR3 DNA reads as TGCGCCAGCAGCCAAGAGGGAGCGGGGCAAGAGACCCAGTACTTC.